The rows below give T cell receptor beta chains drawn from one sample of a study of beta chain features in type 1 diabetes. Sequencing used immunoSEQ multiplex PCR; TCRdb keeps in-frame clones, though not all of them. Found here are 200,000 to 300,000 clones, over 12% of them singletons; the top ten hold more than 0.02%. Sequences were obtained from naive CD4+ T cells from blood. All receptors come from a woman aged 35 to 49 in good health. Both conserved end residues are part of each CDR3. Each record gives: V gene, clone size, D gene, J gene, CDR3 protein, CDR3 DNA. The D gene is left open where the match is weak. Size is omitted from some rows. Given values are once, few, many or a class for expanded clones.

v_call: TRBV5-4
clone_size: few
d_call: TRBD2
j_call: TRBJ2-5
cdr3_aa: CASSQTGGGDETQYF
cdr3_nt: TGTGCCAGCAGCCAGACGGGTGGGGGGGACGAGACCCAGTACTTC

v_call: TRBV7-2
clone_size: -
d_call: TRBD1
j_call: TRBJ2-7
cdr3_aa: CASSLQQGYEQYF
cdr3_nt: TGTGCCAGCAGCTTACAACAGGGGTACGAGCAGTACTTC

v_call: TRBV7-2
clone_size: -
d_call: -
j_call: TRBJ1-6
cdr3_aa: CASSLDRERSPLHF
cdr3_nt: TGTGCCAGCAGCTTAGACAGGGAACGTTCACCCCTCCACTTT

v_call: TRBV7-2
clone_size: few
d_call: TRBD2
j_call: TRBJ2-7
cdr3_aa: CASSLTSLSSYEQYF
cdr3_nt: TGTGCCAGCAGCCTGACTAGCCTGAGCTCCTACGAGCAGTACTTC

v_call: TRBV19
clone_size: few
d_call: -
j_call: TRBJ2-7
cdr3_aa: CASSIATESYEQYF
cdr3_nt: TGTGCCAGTAGTATTGCGACAGAATCCTACGAGCAGTACTTC

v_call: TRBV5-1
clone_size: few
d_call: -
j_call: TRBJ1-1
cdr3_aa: CASSLGSQGNTEAFF
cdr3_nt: TGCGCCAGCAGCTTGGGATCACAGGGGAACACTGAAGCTTTCTTT

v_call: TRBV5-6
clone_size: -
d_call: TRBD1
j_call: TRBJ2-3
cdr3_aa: CASSSEGGGWADTQYF
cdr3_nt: TGTGCCAGCAGCTCAGAAGGGGGCGGATGGGCAGATACGCAGTATTTT

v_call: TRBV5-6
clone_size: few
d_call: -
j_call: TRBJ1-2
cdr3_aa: CASSLVYQAGGYTF
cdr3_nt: TGTGCCAGCAGCTTGGTATACCAGGCGGGCGGCTACACCTTC

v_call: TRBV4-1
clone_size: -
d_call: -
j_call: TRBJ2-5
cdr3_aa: CASSQVPSRGETQYF
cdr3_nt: TGCGCCAGCAGCCAAGTGCCTAGTCGAGGAGAGACCCAGTACTTC

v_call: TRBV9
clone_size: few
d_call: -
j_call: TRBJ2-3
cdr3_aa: CASSPRTGGGTDTQYF
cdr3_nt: TGTGCCAGCAGCCCGAGGACCGGGGGTGGCACAGATACGCAGTATTTT

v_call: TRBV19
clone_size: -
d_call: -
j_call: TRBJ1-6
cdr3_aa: CASRWDGSANSPLHF
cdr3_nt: TGTGCCAGTAGGTGGGATGGTAGCGCTAATTCACCCCTCCACTTT

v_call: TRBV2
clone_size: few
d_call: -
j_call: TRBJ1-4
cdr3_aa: CASGVQSGEKLFF
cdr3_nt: TGTGCCAGCGGGGTACAGAGCGGTGAAAAACTGTTTTTT

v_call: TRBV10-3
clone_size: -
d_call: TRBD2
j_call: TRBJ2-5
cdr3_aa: CATLLAGGETQYF
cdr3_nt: TGTGCCACCTTACTAGCGGGAGGAGAGACCCAGTACTTC

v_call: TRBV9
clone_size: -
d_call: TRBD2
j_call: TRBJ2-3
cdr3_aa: CASSASGGEADTQYF
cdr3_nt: TGTGCCAGCAGCGCTAGCGGGGGGGAAGCAGATACGCAGTATTTT

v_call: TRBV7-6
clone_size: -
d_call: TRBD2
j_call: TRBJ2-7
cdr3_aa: CASSVTSGGSYEQYF
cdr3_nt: TGTGCCAGCAGCGTGACTAGCGGGGGCTCCTACGAGCAGTACTTC

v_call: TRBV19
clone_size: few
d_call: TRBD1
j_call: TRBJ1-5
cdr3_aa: CASSRGDRDQPQHF
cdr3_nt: TGTGCCAGTAGTAGGGGGGACAGGGATCAGCCCCAGCATTTT

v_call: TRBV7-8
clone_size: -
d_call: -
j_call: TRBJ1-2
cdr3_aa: CASSLALGNYGYTF
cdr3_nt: TGTGCCAGCAGCTTAGCGCTCGGGAACTATGGCTACACCTTC

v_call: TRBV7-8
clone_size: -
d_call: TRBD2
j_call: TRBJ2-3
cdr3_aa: CASSLGSGGGDTQYF
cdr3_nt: TGTGCCAGCAGCTTAGGTAGCGGGGGGGGAGATACGCAGTATTTT

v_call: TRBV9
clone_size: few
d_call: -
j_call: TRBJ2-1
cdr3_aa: CASSVGPGPGNEQFF
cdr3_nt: TGTGCCAGCAGCGTAGGACCGGGCCCGGGGAATGAGCAGTTCTTC

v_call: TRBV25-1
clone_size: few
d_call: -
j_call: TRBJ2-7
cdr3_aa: CASRKDISYEQYF
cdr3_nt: TGTGCCAGCAGAAAGGACATATCCTACGAGCAGTACTTC

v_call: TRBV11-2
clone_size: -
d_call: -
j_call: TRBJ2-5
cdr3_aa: CASSLLGGPATQYF
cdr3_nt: TGTGCCAGCAGCTTACTCGGGGGGCCAGCGACCCAGTACTTC

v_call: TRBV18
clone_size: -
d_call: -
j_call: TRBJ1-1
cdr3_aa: CASSPPFGGGWAEAFF
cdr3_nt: TGTGCCAGCTCACCACCGTTCGGGGGGGGCTGGGCTGAAGCTTTCTTT

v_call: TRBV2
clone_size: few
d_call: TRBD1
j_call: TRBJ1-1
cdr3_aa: CASFRTGDTATEAFF
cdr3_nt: TGTGCCAGTTTCCGGACAGGGGATACCGCCACTGAAGCTTTCTTT

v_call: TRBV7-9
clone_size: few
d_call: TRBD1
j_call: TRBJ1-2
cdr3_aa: CASSSGDRVSSFYGYTF
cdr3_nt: TGTGCCAGCAGCTCTGGAGACAGGGTATCGTCCTTCTATGGCTACACCTTC

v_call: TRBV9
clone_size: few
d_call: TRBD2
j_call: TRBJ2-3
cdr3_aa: CASSGTSGDTQYF
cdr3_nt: TGTGCCAGCAGCGGGACTAGCGGGGATACGCAGTATTTT

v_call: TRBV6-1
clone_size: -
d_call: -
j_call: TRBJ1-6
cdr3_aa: CASSSYSSYNSPLHF
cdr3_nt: TGTGCCAGCAGTTCCTACAGCTCCTATAATTCACCCCTCCACTTT

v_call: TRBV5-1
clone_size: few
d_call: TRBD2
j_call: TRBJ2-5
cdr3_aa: CASSWLAGGPRETQYF
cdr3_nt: TGCGCCAGCAGCTGGCTAGCGGGGGGGCCTCGGGAGACCCAGTACTTC